The clone carrying this TCR beta chain was detected a few times. This record belongs to a study of T cells in Graves' hyperthyroidism and ophthalmopathy. Together with thyroid ultrasound, orbital computed tomography, serum thyroxine and TRAb, clinical symptoms were used for diagnoses. Using RNA transcripts as the source, TCR beta CDR3 regions were amplified. The HTBI primer set was used in a first-round RT-PCR of the TCR CDR3. TCRdb used MiXCR to reprocess the multiplex PCR reads, holding one entry per CDR3 protein. The sample carries 530,000 or so distinct CDR3 sequences, roughly a quarter recorded once. The germline V gene has CDR1 SGHNT and CDR2 YYREEE (reference sequence). J lost 1 base, V lost 0 bases, and 3 bases had no gene match. This CDR3 contains 16 residues.

Sample: blood. The V and J genes are TRBV5-4 and TRBJ1-1, with TRBD1 identical over 10 bases. This TCR derives from a woman aged 25 to 39 with Graves' ophthalmopathy. CDR3 nucleotide sequence: TGTGCCAGCAGCTTGGGGGGGACAGGGGCGAACACTGAAGCTTTCTTT. It translates to CASSLGGTGANTEAFF.